This entry lists 23 T cell receptor beta chains sequenced from one sample in a study of OX40 agonist ivuxolimab in advanced cancers. The method was the immunoSEQ multiplex PCR assay. The immuneACCESS repertoire file appears here via TCRdb, limited to in-frame rearrangements. These files lack a portion of the clones; in checked studies, under half of the deficit traces to unresolved V genes, and the cause of the others is not known. In this sample the table shows over 45,000 clones, under 85% of which occur a single time. Approximately 3.3% of the sample goes to the ten largest clones. The material was CD4+ or CD8+ T cells sorted from blood, obtained in a trial of the OX40 agonist ivuxolimab. All receptors derive from an adult with an advanced solid tumor such as melanoma, head and neck, liver or kidney cancer.

V and J are TRBV18 and TRBJ2-5; 8 positions agree with TRBD1. In germline, CDR1 is KGHSH, CDR2 LQKENI. This CDR3 contains 17 residues. J lost 1 base, V lost 4 bases, and 11 bases had no gene match. The CDR3: CASSRLGRTGRQETQYF. CDR3 nucleotide sequence: TGTGCCAGCTCACGACTTGGCCGGACAGGGCGCCAAGAGACCCAGTACTTC.

The V call is TRBV6-1, the J call TRBJ2-6; D is unclear. Per germline, CDR1 MNHNS and CDR2 SASEGT. The CDR3 spans 13 residues. Trimming shortened V by 4 bases and J by 0 bases, and 1 base separated the two germline ends. This chain's CDR3 is CASSASGANVLTF. CDR3 DNA: TGTGCCAGCAGTGCCTCTGGGGCCAACGTCCTGACTTTC.

The gene calls are TRBV5-5 and TRBJ1-2; D possibly corresponds to TRBD1 (6 bases). V lost 3 bases, J lost 1 base, and 13 bases lay in between. The CDR3 totals 15 residues. CDR1 is SGHKS and CDR2 is YYEKEE in the germline V gene (reference sequence). CDR3 sequence: CASSWGRTDNYGYTF. The CDR3 DNA sequence: TGTGCCAGCAGCTGGGGGCGGACAGATAACTATGGCTACACCTTC.

This clone was counted only a few times. The rearrangement joins TRBV19 to TRBJ1-6; a weak D match, TRBD1 (5 bases). V lost 6 bases, J lost 4 bases, and 10 bases lay in between. This CDR3 is built from 14 residues. Germline loops: CDR1 LNHDA, CDR2 SQIVND (reference sequence). CDR3 region: CASSPGPYNSPLHF. Here the CDR3 DNA reads TGTGCCAGTAGCCCGGGACCGTATAATTCACCCCTCCACTTT.

The V gene is TRBV7-2, the J gene TRBJ2-1; D is undetermined. Trimming stripped 3 bases from V and 2 bases from J, with 5 bases between. The CDR3 contains 13 residues. Germline V CDR1 and CDR2: SGHTA, FQGNSA. This CDR3 reads CASSLGTYNEQFF. The CDR3 nucleotides are TGTGCCAGCAGCTTGGGAACCTACAATGAGCAGTTCTTC.

This chain links TRBV30 with TRBJ2-6; D gene uncertain. CDR3 length: 13 amino acids. Deletions cut 5 bases from V and 1 base from J, with 6 bases between. Germline V gene data show CDR1 as GTSNPN and CDR2 as SVGIG (reference sequence). CDR3 in amino acids: CAWANSGANVLTF. The DNA of the CDR3 is TGTGCCTGGGCGAATTCTGGGGCCAACGTCCTGACTTTC.

The chain employs TRBV5-6 and TRBJ1-2, with TRBD1 matching 7 bases. Germline assignment: CDR1 SGHDT and CDR2 YYEEEE. After removal of 2 bases from V and 6 bases from J, the junction contained 4 bases not matched to a gene. There are 13 residues in the CDR3. The CDR3 nucleotides read TGTGCCAGCAGCTTAACAGGGGTGGATGGCTACACCTTC. The encoded protein is CASSLTGVDGYTF. Full variable domain (remainder filled in from reference TRBV5-6 and TRBJ1-2): DAGVTQSPTHLIKTRGQQVTLRCSPKSGHDTVSWYQQALGQGPQFIFQYYEEEERQRGNFPDRFSGHQFPNYSSELNVNALLLGDSALYLCASSLTGVDGYTFGSGTRLTVV.

The CDR3 here is CASSGGWSGELFF. The CDR3 DNA reads as TGCGCCAGCAGCGGGGGATGGAGCGGGGAGCTGTTTTTT. The genes are TRBV5-1 and TRBJ2-2; D possibly uses TRBD1 or TRBD2 (5 bases each). The CDR3 is made up of 13 amino acids. The germline V gene has CDR1 SGHRS and CDR2 YFSETQ. V was pared by 4 bases and J by 7 bases, with 11 bases between.

This chain uses TRBV5-1 with TRBJ2-1; 12 bases line up with TRBD2. Germline V gene data show CDR1 as SGHRS and CDR2 as YFSETQ. The CDR3 extends over 17 amino acids. The junction had 7 bases not matched to a gene; V was cut back by 0 bases and J by 6 bases. DNA of the CDR3: TGCGCCAGCAGCTTGGTGGCTAGCGGGAGGGCCGGCAATGAGCAGTTCTTC. This gives the protein CASSLVASGRAGNEQFF.

The CDR3 sequence is CSVERKAFF. Written as DNA, the CDR3 is TGCAGCGTAGAGAGAAAGGCTTTCTTT. The V and J genes are TRBV29-1 and TRBJ1-1, with unresolved D. Germline V lookup: CDR1 SQVTM, CDR2 ANQGSEA. This CDR3 comprises 9 residues. V lost 6 bases and J lost 11, with 10 bases in between. The variable domain in full, completed from reference TRBV29-1 and TRBJ1-1, reads SAVISQKPSRDICQRGTSLTIQCQVDSQVTMMFWYRQQPGQSLTLIATANQGSEATYESGFVIDKFPISRPNLTFSTLTVSNMSPEDSSIYLCSVERKAFFGQGTRLTVV.

The J gene is TRBJ1-2, the V gene TRBV28; D is uncertain. The CDR3 is 13 residues long. V was pared by 1 base and J by 8 bases, with 11 bases between. Per germline, CDR1 MDHEN and CDR2 SYDVKM. The CDR3 DNA follows: TGTGCCAGCAGTTTATTGGGGTCCAGGGGCTACACCTTC. Its translation is CASSLLGSRGYTF.

This clone was seen a handful of times. The rearrangement uses TRBV5-4 and TRBJ1-6; D possibly corresponds to TRBD1 (6 bases). CDR3 length: 17 residues. The V end was cut by 4 bases, the J end by 8 bases, with 22 bases between. Germline-derived CDR1 and CDR2 are SGHNT and YYREEE (reference sequence). The CDR3 nucleotides are TGTGCCAGCAGCAGCGGCGCGGGGGGCGAAGGGGATTCACCCCTCCACTTT. Translating it yields CASSSGAGGEGDSPLHF.

CDR3 protein: CSVRTDLNTEAFF. The CDR3 DNA reads as TGCAGCGTCCGGACCGATTTGAACACTGAAGCTTTCTTT. V gene TRBV29-1 combines with J gene TRBJ1-1; D unclear. Germline assignment: CDR1 SQVTM and CDR2 ANQGSEA. The CDR3 is made up of 13 amino acids. The germline V and J ends were trimmed by 6 bases and 0 bases, with 11 bases remaining between them.

This clone was seen ten or more times. The gene calls are TRBV10-3 and TRBJ1-4; the match to TRBD1 covers 9 bases. Per germline, CDR1 ENHRY and CDR2 SYGVKD. This CDR3 is built from 12 residues. The V segment lost 6 bases and the J segment 7 bases; nucleotides outside the gene matches: 0. The CDR3 spells CAIRGQGEKLFF. For the CDR3, the DNA is TGTGCCATCAGGGGACAGGGTGAAAAACTGTTTTTT.

This clone appeared once. The chain joins TRBV6-4 to TRBJ2-2; no clear D. Between the trimmed V and J ends, which lost 7 bases and 4 bases, there was a span of 19 bases. Germline CDR1 and CDR2: MRHNA and SNTAGT. The CDR3 length is 16 residues. The CDR3 is CASKPLRPGGTGELFF. CDR3 in DNA: TGTGCCAGCAAGCCGCTACGCCCCGGCGGCACCGGGGAGCTGTTTTTT.

The chain joins TRBV2 to TRBJ2-7; D is unclear. The CDR3 has 14 amino acids. Trimming cost V 11 bases and J 4 bases, with 21 bases left between them. Germline-derived CDR1 and CDR2 are SNHLY and FYNNEI. Here the CDR3 reads CASRPGIGRYEQYF. The CDR3 DNA reads as TGTGCCTCTAGACCAGGCATCGGTAGATACGAGCAGTACTTC.

The V gene is TRBV5-1, the J gene TRBJ2-3; TRBD2 matches at 7 bases. Unmatched junction bases numbered 7, after V lost 0 bases and J lost 6 bases. CDR3 size: 15 residues. Germline CDR1 and CDR2: SGHRS and YFSETQ. The CDR3 is CASSLGGSEVDTQYF. The CDR3 DNA sequence: TGCGCCAGCAGCTTGGGCGGGAGTGAGGTGGATACGCAGTATTTT.

This chain joins TRBV29-1 and TRBJ2-2; a weak D match, TRBD2 (5 bases). The germline V and J ends were trimmed by 2 bases and 1 base, with 8 bases remaining between them. The CDR3 spans 14 residues. Germline-derived CDR1 and CDR2 are SQVTM and ANQGSEA. CDR3 in amino acids: CSVELALNTGELFF. CDR3 DNA: TGCAGCGTTGAACTAGCCTTGAACACCGGGGAGCTGTTTTTT.

This chain links TRBV6-1 with TRBJ2-7, with 9 bases aligning to TRBD1. CDR1 and CDR2 (germline): MNHNS, SASEGT. The CDR3 spans 16 residues. V lost 2 bases to trimming and J lost 6 bases; unmatched junction nucleotides: 11. The CDR3 region has the DNA TGTGCCAGCAGTGAAAGGGTGGGGACAGGGTCTAGCGAGCAGTACTTC. It translates to CASSERVGTGSSEQYF.

For this clone: Within the sample, other DNA sequences also encode this same CDR3. The J gene is TRBJ2-1, the V gene TRBV2; D remains unclear. Germline CDR1 and CDR2: SNHLY and FYNNEI. There are 12 residues in the CDR3. V shed 7 bases and J shed 4 bases, with 8 bases lying between them. For the CDR3, the DNA is TGTGCCAGCAATTCGGCTTACAATGAGCAGTTCTTC. It codes for CASNSAYNEQFF.

The gene calls are TRBV18 and TRBJ1-4; D gene uncertain. The length of the CDR3 is 15 residues. Trimming shortened V by 3 bases and J by 8 bases, and 16 bases separated the two germline ends. CDR1 and CDR2 from the germline V gene are KGHSH and LQKENI. This CDR3 reads CASSPGLPPREKLFF. The CDR3 bases are TGTGCCAGCTCACCCGGCCTCCCACCGAGGGAAAAACTGTTTTTT.

There are many counts of this clone. This chain links TRBV7-8 with TRBJ2-7, with 9 bases aligning to TRBD1. The CDR3 has 16 amino acids. Per the germline V gene, CDR1 is SGHVS and CDR2 is FQNEAQ. With V trimmed by 5 bases and J by 1 base, 9 bases remained unmatched. CDR3: CASSLSGDRVSYEQYF. The CDR3 coding sequence is TGTGCCAGCAGCCTCTCCGGGGACAGGGTTTCCTACGAGCAGTACTTC.

The V call is TRBV12-5, the J call TRBJ2-1; D remains ambiguous. The V end lost 6 bases, the J end lost 6 bases, and 12 bases lay between the germline ends. The CDR3 runs 13 residues. From germline, CDR1 is LGHNT and CDR2 FRNRAP. CDR3 DNA: TGTGCTAGTGGCCCGGACGTGAGCAATGAGCAGTTCTTC. Protein sequence: CASGPDVSNEQFF.